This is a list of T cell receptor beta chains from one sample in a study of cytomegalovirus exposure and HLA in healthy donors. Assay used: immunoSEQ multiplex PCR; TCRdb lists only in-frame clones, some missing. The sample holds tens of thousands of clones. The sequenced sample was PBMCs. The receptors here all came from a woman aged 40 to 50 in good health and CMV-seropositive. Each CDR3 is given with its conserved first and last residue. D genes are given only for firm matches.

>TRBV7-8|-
CASSLSQFPRYEQYF
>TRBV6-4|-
CASSPEGVTGELFF
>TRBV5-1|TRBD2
CASSIWTSGDYNEQFF
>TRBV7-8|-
CASSLGSRYEAFF
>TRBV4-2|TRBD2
CASSQLAGDTGELFF
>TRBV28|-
CASRGAGLYNEQFF
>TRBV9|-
CASSVATWETQYF
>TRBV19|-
CATERGGDDYGYTF
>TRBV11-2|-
CASSLFGDSNTEAFF
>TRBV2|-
CARKGGSSGEQYF
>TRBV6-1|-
CASIASYSNQPQHF
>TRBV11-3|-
CASSLEGTHNTDTQYF
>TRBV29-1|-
CSVAGGAPYEQYF
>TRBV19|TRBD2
CASSSPPTSGPRNEQFF
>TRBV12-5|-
CASALGGLNTIYF
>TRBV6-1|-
CASSVQGTNFHFF
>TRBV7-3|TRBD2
CASSLNSGRYNEQFF
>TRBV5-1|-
CASSLLGGREETQYF
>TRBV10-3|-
CAITEGQLTGELFF
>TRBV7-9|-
CASSFARAIGTEAFF
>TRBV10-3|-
CAISEPGHLNTEAFF
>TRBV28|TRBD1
CASSFPGQGSYNEQFF
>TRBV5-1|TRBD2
CASSLDWGGNEQFF
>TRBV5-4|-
CASNDKQAAQETQYF
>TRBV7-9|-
CASSLAIWQTNYGYTF
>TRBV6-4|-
CASENRRDTQYF
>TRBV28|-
CASLDIIAYEQYF
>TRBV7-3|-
CASSLEAGNTEAFF
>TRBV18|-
CASSPPLADYGYTF
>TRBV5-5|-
CASSPQDLGHFSYEQYF
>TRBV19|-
CATEVGGGNQPQHF
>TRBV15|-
CATSRDPGGLYYGYTF
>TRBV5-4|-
CASSSTSGSTDTQYF
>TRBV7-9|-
CASSPHGTGENYNEQFF
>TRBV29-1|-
CSVDGGGRGQPQHF
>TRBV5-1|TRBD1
CASSWDSVPSYEQYF
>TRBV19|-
CASSTVEGEETQYF
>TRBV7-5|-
CARSLKAGGSDTQYF
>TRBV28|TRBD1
CASTQRTDPGGEQYF
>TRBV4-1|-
CASSQGDSLNEQYF
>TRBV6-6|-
CASSWRLPAYNEQFF
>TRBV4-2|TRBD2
CASSQGATSGRAGKSYNEQFF
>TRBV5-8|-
CASSRPGQTVSRGYTF
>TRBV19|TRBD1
CASCDTGGSPLHF
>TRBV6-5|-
CASRDSFSETQYF
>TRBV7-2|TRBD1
CASSTRQGGHGNTIYF
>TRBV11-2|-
CASSSRPAGGGELFF
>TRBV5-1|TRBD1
CASSLVVATGVTEAFF
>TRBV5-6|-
CASSKRRIYGYTF
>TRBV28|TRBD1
CASSSPLAGTGLYEQYF
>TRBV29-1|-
CSVEYTTANNEQFF
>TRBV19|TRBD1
CASSIRGTYGYTF
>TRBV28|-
CASRQQGGGNQPQHF